This T cell receptor (beta chain) was captured by sequencing in a study of molecular identifiers for immune sequencing clone quantification. TCRdb processed the PCR reads anew with MiXCR; each CDR3 protein has one entry. The sample gives hundreds of thousands of distinct CDR3 sequences, 25% of which show up once; 0.78% is in the top ten. Germline V CDR1 and CDR2: SNHLY, FYNNEI. Deletions cut 10 bases from V and 4 bases from J, with 23 bases between. The length of the CDR3 is 15 residues. Sample: naive CD8+ T cells from blood, with Jurkat cell RNA spiked in. Subset defined: FACS-sorted CD8+CD4-CCR7+CD45RA+ naive T cells. This clonotype originated in a human donor in good health. Some libraries in this study had Jurkat cell RNA spiked in. This chain joins TRBV2 and TRBJ2-7; no clear D. The CDR3 region is CAIQNRVRNRYEQYF. In nucleotides, the CDR3 is TGTGCCATCCAAAATCGGGTCAGGAATAGATACGAGCAGTACTTC.